These 28 T cell receptor beta chains came from one sample sequenced in a study of T cells after yellow fever vaccination. Via MiXCR, TCRdb re-called the 5' RACE reads, giving one row per CDR3 protein. Here the sample spans hundreds of thousands of distinct CDR3 sequences, roughly 12% being singletons. The material was PBMCs, obtained on the day of the yellow fever booster vaccination. Receptors were obtained from a young man who received the YFV17D yellow fever vaccine.

The V gene is TRBV5-1, the J gene TRBJ2-1; 8 bases are shared with TRBD2. V shed 4 bases and J 6 bases; nucleotides not matched to a gene: 9. Germline lookup yields CDR1 SGHRS and CDR2 YFSETQ. The CDR3 covers 15 residues. CDR3 residues: CASSGAGTRSNEQFF. CDR3 in DNA: TGCGCCAGCAGCGGAGCCGGGACTAGATCCAATGAGCAGTTCTTC.

This chain links TRBV20-1 with TRBJ1-1, with D unresolved. The CDR3 has 13 amino acids. Germline loops: CDR1 DFQATT, CDR2 SNEGSKA (reference sequence). Trimming removed 6 bases from V and 1 base from J, with 12 bases in between. The CDR3 region has the DNA TGCAGTGCCTACGGGGTAACGAACACTGAAGCTTTCTTT. Amino acids: CSAYGVTNTEAFF.

J is TRBJ2-1 and V is TRBV19; 7 positions match TRBD1. The germline V gene encodes CDR1 LNHDA and CDR2 SQIVND (reference sequence). The length of the CDR3 is 14 residues. The V segment lost 6 bases and the J segment 6 bases; nucleotides outside the gene matches: 8. The CDR3 bases are TGTGCCAGTAGGCGGCAGGGACAGACCAATGAGCAGTTCTTC. As protein: CASRRQGQTNEQFF.

This clonotype was detected only a few times. The chain is built from TRBV10-3 and TRBJ2-7; 7 bases are shared with TRBD2. Germline CDR1 reads ENHRY; CDR2 reads SYGVKD. V shed 3 bases, J shed 4 bases, and the junction held 9 bases outside the gene matches. The CDR3 runs to 15 residues. The DNA for the CDR3 is TGTGCCATCAGTGATGGGATAGCGGGCATTTACGAGCAGTACTTC. It translates to CAISDGIAGIYEQYF.

This clonotype was seen more than once but under ten times. The V gene is TRBV6-1, the J gene TRBJ2-7; D gene ambiguous. The ends were cut back, 5 bases at V and 2 bases at J, with 13 bases in the middle. Germline CDR1 is MNHNS and CDR2 is SASEGT. The CDR3 has 14 residues. The CDR3 here is CASSRPEVPYEQYF. The CDR3 bases are TGTGCCAGCAGTCGTCCCGAGGTACCCTACGAGCAGTACTTC.

The V call is TRBV30, the J call TRBJ1-4; TRBD1 agrees at 9 bases. The CDR3 sequence is 15 residues long. Per the germline V gene, CDR1 is GTSNPN and CDR2 is SVGIG (reference sequence). Trimming cost V 2 bases and J 6 bases; bases outside gene matches: 7. CDR3 nucleotides: TGTGCCTGGAGTCCTGGGACAGGGCAACATGAAAAACTGTTTTTT. Translated: CAWSPGTGQHEKLFF.

This chain connects TRBV6-2 or TRBV6-3 to TRBJ2-3; D might be TRBD1 or TRBD2, each matching 5 bases. The V and J ends lost 10 bases and 6 bases respectively, with 14 bases between them. The CDR3 is made up of 12 amino acids. CDR1 and CDR2 from the germline V gene are MNHEY and SVGEGT. The CDR3 bases are TGTGCCATCAAGACCGAGGGGGATACGCAGTATTTT. This encodes CAIKTEGDTQYF.

This chain joins TRBV18 and TRBJ2-1; D not resolved. There are 12 residues in the CDR3. V shed 1 base and J shed 6 bases, with 4 bases lying between them. Germline-derived CDR1 and CDR2 are KGHSH and LQKENI. CDR3 amino acids: CASSPQVNEQFF. The CDR3 DNA is TGTGCCAGCTCACCACAGGTCAATGAGCAGTTCTTC.

V is TRBV7-9 and J is TRBJ2-7; 8 positions agree with TRBD1. The CDR3 sequence is 14 residues long. Trimming at V came to 2 bases and at J to 4 bases, leaving 4 bases not matched to a gene. CDR1 is SEHNR, CDR2 FQNEAQ, per germline (reference sequence). The CDR3 DNA sequence: TGTGCCAGCAGCTTAAGACAGGGGATTTACGAGCAGTACTTC. Translation gives CASSLRQGIYEQYF.

The J gene is TRBJ2-7, the V gene TRBV4-2; D may be TRBD1 or TRBD2 (5 bases each). The CDR3 sequence is 14 residues long. CDR1 is LGHNA and CDR2 is YNFKEQ in the germline V gene. V lost 7 bases and J lost 2, with 15 bases in between. CDR3 protein: CASTDPGTPYEQYF. The DNA for the CDR3 is TGTGCCAGCACCGATCCGGGGACCCCCTACGAGCAGTACTTC.

Only a few counts were recorded for this clonotype. This chain joins TRBV6-5 and TRBJ2-1; 12 nucleotides match TRBD1. Germline CDR1 reads MNHEY; CDR2 reads SVGAGI. Trimming removed 7 bases from V and 2 bases from J; junction bases left unmatched: 12. This CDR3 spans 18 amino acids. In DNA form, the CDR3 reads TGTGCCAGCAATTCCTTTGGGACAGGGGGCGCGGCCTACAATGAGCAGTTCTTC. It specifies CASNSFGTGGAAYNEQFF.

The rearrangement joins TRBV15 to TRBJ1-6; possible D gene TRBD1, 6 bases. CDR3 length: 16 amino acids. V was clipped by 0 bases and J by 7 bases, with 13 bases between them. CDR1 and CDR2 from the germline V gene are LNHNV and YYDKDF (reference sequence). This chain's CDR3 is CATSRDSTGRNSPLHF. CDR3 nucleotides: TGTGCCACCAGCAGAGATTCAACAGGGCGGAATTCACCCCTCCACTTT.

This chain links TRBV5-4 with TRBJ2-6; perhaps TRBD2 as D (5 bases). The CDR3 has 14 amino acids. The V end was cut by 3 bases, the J end by 4 bases, with 8 bases between. In germline, CDR1 is SGHNT, CDR2 YYREEE (reference sequence). In nucleotides, the CDR3 is TGTGCCAGCAGCTCCGAGGGCGGGGCCAACGTCCTGACTTTC. Translating gives CASSSEGGANVLTF.

V usage is TRBV18 and J usage is TRBJ1-1; D perhaps matches TRBD1 (5 bases). V was trimmed by 7 bases and J by 4 bases, leaving 10 bases between them. The CDR3 extends over 12 amino acids. Germline loops: CDR1 KGHSH, CDR2 LQKENI. The CDR3 bases are TGTGCCAGCTTCGAGAGGGGCACTGAAGCTTTCTTT. Translating it yields CASFERGTEAFF.

This clonotype was seen more than once but under ten times. The chain employs TRBV6-5 and TRBJ2-7; D not certain. CDR1 is MNHEY and CDR2 is SVGAGI in the germline V gene. The CDR3 extends over 14 amino acids. The V end was cut by 2 bases, the J end by 0 bases, with 8 bases between. CDR3 DNA: TGTGCCAGCAGTTACCATGGAGCCTCCTACGAGCAGTACTTC. Its protein product is CASSYHGASYEQYF.

The V and J genes are TRBV20-1 and TRBJ1-3, with unresolved D. V lost 5 bases and J lost 0, with 14 bases in between. CDR1 is DFQATT and CDR2 is SNEGSKA in the germline V gene (reference sequence). The CDR3 spans 15 residues. This chain's CDR3 is CSAVGEVVSGNTIYF. The DNA for the CDR3 is TGCAGTGCTGTGGGCGAGGTGGTCTCTGGAAACACCATATATTTT.

This clonotype was detected many times. The chain employs TRBV20-1 and TRBJ1-6; D uncertain. The CDR3 runs 14 residues. V lost 3 bases and J lost 9, with 15 bases in between. Germline V CDR1 and CDR2: DFQATT, SNEGSKA (reference sequence). The CDR3, as DNA: TGCAGTGCTAGCTCGAACCCGAGTGGTTCACCCCTCCACTTT. This codes for CSASSNPSGSPLHF.

This chain connects TRBV12-3 or TRBV12-4 to TRBJ1-5; 12 bases agree with TRBD1. Trimming at V came to 3 bases and at J to 2 bases, leaving 5 bases not matched to a gene. The CDR3 has 17 residues. CDR3 bases: TGTGCCAGCAGTTTCGCCGGGACAGGGGGCCGCAATCAGCCCCAGCATTTT. Translation: CASSFAGTGGRNQPQHF.

The chain is built from TRBV5-1 and TRBJ1-5; D gene unclear. In germline, CDR1 is SGHRS, CDR2 YFSETQ. This CDR3 has 13 residues. The V end lost 1 base, the J end lost 6 bases, and 8 bases lay between the germline ends. CDR3 sequence: CASSLMTGQPQHF. The CDR3 bases are TGCGCCAGCAGCTTGATGACGGGTCAGCCCCAGCATTTT.

The chain carries TRBV20-1 and TRBJ2-5; D unclear. Germline loops: CDR1 DFQATT, CDR2 SNEGSKA (reference sequence). The germline V and J ends were trimmed by 6 bases and 1 base, with 12 bases remaining between them. The CDR3 totals 13 residues. The CDR3 bases are TGCAGTGCCCCTGAAAACCTCCAAGAGACCCAGTACTTC. Amino acid sequence: CSAPENLQETQYF.

CDR3 residues: CSASTAGGPGETQYF. The DNA of the CDR3 is TGCAGTGCTAGTACAGCGGGAGGGCCGGGAGAGACCCAGTACTTC. The chain carries TRBV20-1 and TRBJ2-5; 10 bases match TRBD2. Germline V CDR1 and CDR2: DFQATT, SNEGSKA (reference sequence). The trim removed 3 bases at V and 4 bases at J, leaving 8 bases unmatched. The CDR3 has 15 residues.

This chain connects TRBV12-3 or TRBV12-4 to TRBJ2-2; no reliable D call. The CDR3 spans 14 residues. Trimming removed 3 bases from V and 1 base from J, with 6 bases in between. The CDR3 nucleotides are TGTGCCAGCAGTTTCTTACTGAACACCGGGGAGCTGTTTTTT. This encodes CASSFLLNTGELFF.

The rearrangement joins TRBV3-1 to TRBJ2-2; 10 nucleotides agree with TRBD2. Per the germline V gene, CDR1 is LGHDT and CDR2 is YNNKEL (reference sequence). V gave up 2 bases and J gave up 1 base; unmatched junction bases: 4. The CDR3 has 17 amino acids. CDR3 in DNA: TGTGCCAGCAGCCAAAAGCTAGCGGGAGTGAACACCGGGGAGCTGTTTTTT. Amino acid sequence: CASSQKLAGVNTGELFF.

This clonotype has just a few counts. This chain joins TRBV29-1 and TRBJ2-2; 7 bases match TRBD1. CDR1 SQVTM and CDR2 ANQGSEA come from the germline V gene. Losses at the gene ends were 7 bases for V and 1 base for J; bases not matched to a gene: 9. The CDR3 has 15 residues. In nucleotides, the CDR3 is TGCAGCGCGAGTATCGGGACAGAGAACACCGGGGAGCTGTTTTTT. It is translated as CSASIGTENTGELFF.

The rearrangement joins TRBV30 to TRBJ2-2; TRBD1 matches at 9 bases. The CDR3 contains 15 residues. Germline V gene data show CDR1 as GTSNPN and CDR2 as SVGIG (reference sequence). With V trimmed by 1 base and J by 9 bases, 9 bases remained unmatched. CDR3 DNA sequence: TGTGCCTGGAGTGGGGACAGGGTCACGTTGCGGGAGCTGTTTTTT. Encoded protein: CAWSGDRVTLRELFF.

The CDR3, as DNA: TGCAGCGTTGAACGGGACAGGGGGACTGAAGCTTTCTTT. Protein: CSVERDRGTEAFF. V and J are TRBV29-1 and TRBJ1-1; TRBD1 agrees at 11 bases. Per germline, CDR1 SQVTM and CDR2 ANQGSEA. This CDR3 has 13 amino acids. V was clipped by 2 bases and J by 5 bases; unmatched bases: 1.

The chain uses TRBV7-3 and TRBJ2-7, with a tentative D call TRBD2 (5 bases). The CDR3 is made up of 15 amino acids. The ends were cut back, 5 bases at V and 4 bases at J, with 18 bases in the middle. Germline loops: CDR1 SGHTA, CDR2 FQGTGA. CDR3 residues: CASSPQLGGSYEQYF. The CDR3 bases are TGTGCCAGCAGCCCCCAGCTAGGCGGGTCTTACGAGCAGTACTTC.

The rearrangement uses TRBV7-8 and TRBJ2-1; maybe TRBD1 (6 bases). The CDR3 sequence is 15 residues long. V lost 2 bases, J lost 6 bases, and 14 bases lay in between. Germline V CDR1 and CDR2: SGHVS, FQNEAQ. The CDR3 DNA sequence: TGTGCCAGCAGCTTAAGGCGGCTAGGGGGCAATGAGCAGTTCTTC. Translated: CASSLRRLGGNEQFF. Full variable domain (rest looked up from reference TRBV7-8 and TRBJ2-1): GAGVSQSPRYKVAKRGQDVALRCDPISGHVSLFWYQQALGQGPEFLTYFQNEAQLDKSGLPSDRFFAERPEGSVSTLKIQRTQQEDSAVYLCASSLRRLGGNEQFFGPGTRLTVL.